Listed here are 13 T cell receptor beta chains from one sample, sequenced in a study of T cells in Graves' hyperthyroidism and ophthalmopathy. Researchers took RNA transcripts and amplified the TCR beta CDR3 regions from them. When the TCR CDR3 underwent first-round RT-PCR, the HTBI primer set was used. One entry per CDR3 protein, called by TCRdb with MiXCR from the multiplex PCR reads. Found here are 600,000 to 700,000 distinct CDR3 sequences, roughly 15% of them singletons; the top ten hold 3.5% to 4.5%. Material for sequencing was blood. These receptors were collected from a woman aged 40 to 50 with Graves' ophthalmopathy.

This clonotype has a count of ten or more. The chain combines TRBV24-1 with TRBJ2-5; 7 positions agree with TRBD2. Looked up from germline, CDR1 is KGHDR and CDR2 is SFDVKD. V shed 9 bases and J 0 bases; nucleotides not matched to a gene: 3. This CDR3 is built from 13 residues. CDR3 nucleotides: TGTGCCACCTCACTAGCGTACCAAGAGACCCAGTACTTC. This translates into CATSLAYQETQYF.

The rearrangement links TRBV28 to TRBJ2-2, with D perhaps TRBD1 (5 bases). This CDR3 region has 14 residues. In germline, CDR1 is MDHEN, CDR2 SYDVKM. Deletions cut 6 bases from V and 4 bases from J, with 12 bases between. CDR3: CASSPFQGTGELFF. The CDR3 DNA reads TGTGCCAGCAGCCCCTTCCAGGGCACCGGGGAGCTGTTTTTT.

This clonotype occurred many times. J is TRBJ2-7 and V is TRBV28; possibly TRBD1 or TRBD2 for D (6 bases each). The V end lost 9 bases, the J end lost 3 bases, and 18 bases lay between the germline ends. Germline loops: CDR1 MDHEN, CDR2 SYDVKM. The CDR3 has 14 residues. The CDR3 nucleotides read TGTGCCAGTCGGGTAGGGGGACTTTACTACGAGCAGTACTTC. Its protein product is CASRVGGLYYEQYF.

In regard to this clonotype: A much bigger clone sits one base away, suggesting this may be a read error. The chain couples TRBV7-9 to TRBJ2-5; 15 bases match TRBD2. The CDR3 covers 16 residues. After removal of 8 bases from V and 2 bases from J, the junction contained 6 bases not matched to a gene. Germline lookup yields CDR1 SEHNR and CDR2 FQNEAQ (reference sequence). The CDR3, as DNA: TGTGCCAGCGGCCCCGGACTAGCGGGAGGGCAAGAGACCCAGTACTTC. As protein: CASGPGLAGGQETQYF.

This clonotype was counted ten times or more. Mismatch with germline at one junction end may stem from a read error. The V and J genes are TRBV7-8 and TRBJ2-7; 11 bases are a match to TRBD2. Germline-derived CDR1 and CDR2 are SGHVS and FQNEAQ. The CDR3 runs to 15 residues. DNA for the CDR3: TGTGCCAGCAGCCAGGGACTAGCGGTCTCCTACGAGCAGCACTTC. Amino acid sequence: CASSQGLAVSYEQHF.

This clonotype occurred many times. The genes are TRBV28 and TRBJ2-7; 7 bases match TRBD1. The germline V gene encodes CDR1 MDHEN and CDR2 SYDVKM. This CDR3 is 15 amino acids long. Germline trimming cut 6 bases from V and 4 bases from J; bases unmatched to any gene: 12. DNA of the CDR3: TGTGCCAGCAGCGAGACGGCCGTGACAGGGTACGAGCAGTACTTC. Protein: CASSETAVTGYEQYF. Variable domain in full (rest from reference TRBV28 and TRBJ2-7): DVKVTQSSRYLVKRTGEKVFLECVQDMDHENMFWYRQDPGLGLRLIYFSYDVKMKEKGDIPEGYSVSREKKERFSLILESASTNQTSMYLCASSETAVTGYEQYFGPGTRLTVT.

Many counts were recorded for this clonotype. The chain recombines TRBV11-2 with TRBJ2-3, with D perhaps being TRBD1 or TRBD2 (5 bases each). CDR3 length: 16 amino acids. CDR1 is SGHAT, CDR2 FQNNGV, per germline. V lost 3 bases and J 0 bases, leaving 13 bases between the germline ends. The DNA for the CDR3 is TGTGCCAGCAGCTTTTACCCGGGACGCAGCACAGATACGCAGTATTTT. Translating gives CASSFYPGRSTDTQYF.

V is TRBV27 and J is TRBJ2-7; TRBD1 agrees at 7 bases. J was trimmed by 4 bases and V by 2 bases; bases with no gene match: 11. The CDR3 loop spans 16 amino acids. Germline V CDR1 and CDR2: MNHEY, SMNVEV (reference sequence). CDR3 amino acids: CASSLKTGFGPYEQYF. In DNA form, the CDR3 reads TGTGCCAGCAGTTTAAAGACAGGGTTTGGTCCGTACGAGCAGTACTTC.

This clonotype was recorded at least ten times. This chain connects TRBV28 to TRBJ2-7; D perhaps matches TRBD1 (5 bases). CDR3 length: 14 residues. Trimming removed 3 bases from V and 0 bases from J, with 9 bases in between. Germline lookup yields CDR1 MDHEN and CDR2 SYDVKM. In nucleotides, the CDR3 is TGTGCCAGCAGTTTGCAGGGAAGCTCCTACGAGCAGTACTTC. It specifies CASSLQGSSYEQYF.

This clonotype was seen many times. The chain has TRBV27 and TRBJ2-5, with D maybe TRBD1 (6 bases). Trimming pared 3 bases from V and 2 bases from J, leaving 10 bases between. There are 14 residues in the CDR3. CDR1 is MNHEY, CDR2 SMNVEV, per germline (reference sequence). The CDR3 region has the DNA TGTGCCAGCAGTTTGTTTGGACAGCAAGAGACCCAGTACTTC. Its protein product is CASSLFGQQETQYF.

There are many counts of this clonotype. The chain has TRBV6-5 and TRBJ1-5, with 7 bases aligning to TRBD1. The CDR3 is 15 amino acids. The germline gives CDR1 MNHEY, CDR2 SVGAGI. Trimming took 1 base from V and 1 from J; bases not matched to a gene: 1. This CDR3 is CASSYYRGSNQPQHF. The CDR3 nucleotides are TGTGCCAGCAGTTACTACAGGGGAAGCAATCAGCCCCAGCATTTT.

This clonotype was counted ten times or more. The chain combines TRBV2 with TRBJ2-7, with TRBD2 matching over 11 bases. CDR3 length equals 15 residues. Germline lookup yields CDR1 SNHLY and CDR2 FYNNEI. With V trimmed by 5 bases and J by 2 bases, 5 bases remained unmatched. CDR3 DNA: TGTGCCAGCAGTACCCTAGCGGGAGGACCCTACGAGCAGTACTTC. It is translated as CASSTLAGGPYEQYF.

This clonotype was seen a handful of times. The gene calls are TRBV28 and TRBJ2-7; D is perhaps TRBD1 (5 bases). V lost 5 bases and J lost 6, with 8 bases in between. Germline CDR1 is MDHEN and CDR2 is SYDVKM. CDR3 length: 11 amino acids. In DNA, the CDR3 is TGTGCCAGCAGTATAACAGGCGAGCAGTACTTC. Translated: CASSITGEQYF.